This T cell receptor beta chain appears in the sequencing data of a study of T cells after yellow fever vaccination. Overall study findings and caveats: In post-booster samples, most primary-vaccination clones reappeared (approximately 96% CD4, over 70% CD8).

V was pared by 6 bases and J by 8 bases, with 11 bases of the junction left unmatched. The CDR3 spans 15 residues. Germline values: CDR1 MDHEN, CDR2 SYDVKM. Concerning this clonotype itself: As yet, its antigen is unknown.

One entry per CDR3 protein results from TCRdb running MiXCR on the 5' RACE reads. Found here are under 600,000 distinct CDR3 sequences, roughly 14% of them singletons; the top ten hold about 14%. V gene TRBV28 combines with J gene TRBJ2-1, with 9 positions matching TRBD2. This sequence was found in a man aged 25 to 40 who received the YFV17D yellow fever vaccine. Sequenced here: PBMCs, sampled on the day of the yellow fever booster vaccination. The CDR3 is CASSRSGRLSDEQFF. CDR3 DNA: TGTGCCAGCAGCCGCAGCGGGAGGTTATCCGATGAGCAGTTCTTC.